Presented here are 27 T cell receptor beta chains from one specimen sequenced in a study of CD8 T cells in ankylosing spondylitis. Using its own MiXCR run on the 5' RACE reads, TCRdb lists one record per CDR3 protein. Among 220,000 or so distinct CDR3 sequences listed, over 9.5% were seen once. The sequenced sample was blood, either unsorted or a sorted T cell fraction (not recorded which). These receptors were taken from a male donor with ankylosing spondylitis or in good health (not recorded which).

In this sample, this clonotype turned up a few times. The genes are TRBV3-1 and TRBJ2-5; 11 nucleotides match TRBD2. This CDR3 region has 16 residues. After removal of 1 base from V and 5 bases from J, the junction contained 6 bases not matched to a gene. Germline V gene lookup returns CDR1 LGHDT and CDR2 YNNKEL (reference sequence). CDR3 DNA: TGTGCCAGCAGCCAAGGGCAACTAGCGGGGGTTGAGACCCAGTACTTC. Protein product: CASSQGQLAGVETQYF.

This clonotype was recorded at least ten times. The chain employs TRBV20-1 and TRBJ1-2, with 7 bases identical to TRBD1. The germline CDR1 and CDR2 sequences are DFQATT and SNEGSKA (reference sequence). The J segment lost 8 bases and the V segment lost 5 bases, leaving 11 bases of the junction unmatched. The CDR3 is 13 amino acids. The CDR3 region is CSAQDRRGVGYTF. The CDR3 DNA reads TGCAGTGCTCAGGACAGGCGGGGAGTCGGCTACACCTTC.

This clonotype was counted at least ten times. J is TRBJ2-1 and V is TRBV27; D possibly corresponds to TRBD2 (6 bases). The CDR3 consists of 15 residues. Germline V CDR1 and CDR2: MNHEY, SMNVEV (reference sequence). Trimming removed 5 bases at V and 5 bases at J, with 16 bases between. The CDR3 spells CASSTIAGRHNEQFF. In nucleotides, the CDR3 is TGTGCCAGCAGTACAATCGCGGGGCGTCACAATGAGCAGTTCTTC.

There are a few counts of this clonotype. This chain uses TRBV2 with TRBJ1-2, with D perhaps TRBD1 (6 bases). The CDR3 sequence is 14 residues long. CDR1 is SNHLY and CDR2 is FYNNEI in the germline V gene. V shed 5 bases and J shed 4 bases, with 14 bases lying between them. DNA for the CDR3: TGTGCCAGCAGTAGACAGGCCTCGGGCTATGGCTACACCTTC. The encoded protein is CASSRQASGYGYTF. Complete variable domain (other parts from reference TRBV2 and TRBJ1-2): EPEVTQTPSHQVTQMGQEVILRCVPISNHLYFYWYRQILGQKVEFLVSFYNNEISEKSEIFDDQFSVERPDGSNFTLKIRSTKLEDSAMYFCASSRQASGYGYTFGSGTRLTVV.

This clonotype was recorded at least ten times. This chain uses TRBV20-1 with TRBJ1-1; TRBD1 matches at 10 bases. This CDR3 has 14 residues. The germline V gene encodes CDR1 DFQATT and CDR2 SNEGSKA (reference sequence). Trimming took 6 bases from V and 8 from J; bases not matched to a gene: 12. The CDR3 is CSAPPTSGQGEAFF. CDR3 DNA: TGCAGTGCCCCACCTACCTCGGGACAGGGGGAAGCTTTCTTT.

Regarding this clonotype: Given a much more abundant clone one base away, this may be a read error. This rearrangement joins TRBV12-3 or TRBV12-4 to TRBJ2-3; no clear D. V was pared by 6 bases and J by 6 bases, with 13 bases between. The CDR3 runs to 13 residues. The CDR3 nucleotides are TGTGCCAGCAGGTTCCAACTTGATGATACGCAGTATTTT. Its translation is CASRFQLDDTQYF.

CDR3 residues: CAWSAGESGDQPQHF. DNA of the CDR3: TGTGCCTGGAGTGCCGGGGAGTCGGGCGATCAGCCCCAGCATTTT. The genes are TRBV30 and TRBJ1-5; the D is unclear. The CDR3 loop spans 15 amino acids. CDR1 and CDR2 (germline): GTSNPN, SVGIG (reference sequence). The V end was cut by 1 base, the J end by 5 bases, with 15 bases between.

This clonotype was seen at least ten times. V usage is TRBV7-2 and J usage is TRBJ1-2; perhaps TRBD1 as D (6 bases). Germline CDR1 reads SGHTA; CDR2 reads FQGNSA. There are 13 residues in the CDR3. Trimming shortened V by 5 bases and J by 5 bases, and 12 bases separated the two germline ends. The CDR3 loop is CASSPGQRYGYTF. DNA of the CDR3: TGTGCCAGCAGCCCAGGACAGAGATATGGCTACACCTTC.

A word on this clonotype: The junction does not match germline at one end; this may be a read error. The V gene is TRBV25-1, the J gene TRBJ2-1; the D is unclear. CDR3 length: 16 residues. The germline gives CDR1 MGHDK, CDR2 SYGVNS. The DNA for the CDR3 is TGTGCCAGCAGTGAAGGTGGAGTGACCTCCTACAATGAGCGGTTCTTC. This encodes CASSEGGVTSYNERFF. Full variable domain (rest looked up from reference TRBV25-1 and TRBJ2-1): EADIYQTPRYLVIGTGKKITLECSQTMGHDKMYWYQQDPGMELHLIHYSYGVNSTEKGDLSSESTVSRIRTEHFPLTLESARPSHTSQYLCASSEGGVTSYNERFFGPGTRLTVL.

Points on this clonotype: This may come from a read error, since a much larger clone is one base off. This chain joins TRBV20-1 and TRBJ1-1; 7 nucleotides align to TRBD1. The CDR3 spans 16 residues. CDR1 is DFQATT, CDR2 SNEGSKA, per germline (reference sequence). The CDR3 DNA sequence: TGCAGTGCAGTAGGGGCAGGGGGAAGGAGGAACACTGAAGCTTACTTT. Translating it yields CSAVGAGGRRNTEAYF.

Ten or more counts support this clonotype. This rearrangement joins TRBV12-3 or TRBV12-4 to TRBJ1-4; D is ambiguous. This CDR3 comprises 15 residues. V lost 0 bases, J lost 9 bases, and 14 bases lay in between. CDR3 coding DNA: TGTGCCAGCAGTTTAGCGGACGGGAGCAGCCAAAAACTGTTTTTT. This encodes CASSLADGSSQKLFF.

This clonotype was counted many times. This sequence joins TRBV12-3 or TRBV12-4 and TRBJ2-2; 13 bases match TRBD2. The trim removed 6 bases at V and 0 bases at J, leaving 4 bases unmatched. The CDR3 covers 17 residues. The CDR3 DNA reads TGTGCCAGCAGAACCGGGACTAGCGGGACGAACACCGGGGAGCTGTTTTTT. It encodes CASRTGTSGTNTGELFF.

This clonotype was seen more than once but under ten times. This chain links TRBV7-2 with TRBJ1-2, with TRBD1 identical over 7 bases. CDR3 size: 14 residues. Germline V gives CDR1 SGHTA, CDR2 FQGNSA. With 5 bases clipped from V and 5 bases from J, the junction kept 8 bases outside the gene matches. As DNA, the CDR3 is TGTGCCAGCAGCCCCGATAGACAGGGTTATGGCTACACCTTC. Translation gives CASSPDRQGYGYTF.

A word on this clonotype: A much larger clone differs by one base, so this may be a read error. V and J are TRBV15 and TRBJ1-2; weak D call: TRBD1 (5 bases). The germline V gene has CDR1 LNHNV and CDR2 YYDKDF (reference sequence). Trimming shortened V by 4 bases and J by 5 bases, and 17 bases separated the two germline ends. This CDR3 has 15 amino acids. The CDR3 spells CATSKAGSGLYGYTF. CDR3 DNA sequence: TGTGCCACCAGCAAAGCGGGTTCAGGGCTATATGGCTACACCTTC.

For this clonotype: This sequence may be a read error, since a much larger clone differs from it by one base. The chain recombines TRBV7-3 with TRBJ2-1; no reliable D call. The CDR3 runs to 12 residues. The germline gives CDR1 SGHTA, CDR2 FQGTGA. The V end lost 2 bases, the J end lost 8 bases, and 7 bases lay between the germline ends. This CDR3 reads CASSLWGHEQFF. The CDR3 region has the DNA TGTGCCAGCAGCTTATGGGGTCATGAGCAGTTCTTC.

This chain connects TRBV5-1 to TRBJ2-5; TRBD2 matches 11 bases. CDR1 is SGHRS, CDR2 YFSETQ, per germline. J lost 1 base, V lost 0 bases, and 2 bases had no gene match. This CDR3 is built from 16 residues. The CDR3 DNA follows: TGCGCCAGCAGCTTGGATGGACTAGCGGGCCAAGAGACCCAGTACTTC. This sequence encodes CASSLDGLAGQETQYF.

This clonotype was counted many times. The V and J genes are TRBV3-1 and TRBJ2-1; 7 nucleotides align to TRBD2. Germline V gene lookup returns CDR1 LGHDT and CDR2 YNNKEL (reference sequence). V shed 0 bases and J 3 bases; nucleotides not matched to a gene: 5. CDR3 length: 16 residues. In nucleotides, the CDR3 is TGTGCCAGCAGCCAAGATTGGGGGGGGGGCTACAATGAGCAGTTCTTC. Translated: CASSQDWGGGYNEQFF.

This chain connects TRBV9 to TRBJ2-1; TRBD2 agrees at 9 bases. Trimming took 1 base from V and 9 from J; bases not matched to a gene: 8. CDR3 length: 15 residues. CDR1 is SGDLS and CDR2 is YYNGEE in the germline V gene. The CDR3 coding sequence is TGTGCCAGCAGCGTAAGGGCGGGGGGGCTCCCTGAGCAGTTCTTC. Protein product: CASSVRAGGLPEQFF.

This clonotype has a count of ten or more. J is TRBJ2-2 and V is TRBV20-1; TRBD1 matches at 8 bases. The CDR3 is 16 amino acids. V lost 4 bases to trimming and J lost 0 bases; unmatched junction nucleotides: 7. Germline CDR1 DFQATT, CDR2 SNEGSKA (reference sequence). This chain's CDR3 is CSATQGGFTNTGELFF. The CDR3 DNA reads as TGCAGTGCTACACAGGGGGGATTCACGAACACCGGGGAGCTGTTTTTT.

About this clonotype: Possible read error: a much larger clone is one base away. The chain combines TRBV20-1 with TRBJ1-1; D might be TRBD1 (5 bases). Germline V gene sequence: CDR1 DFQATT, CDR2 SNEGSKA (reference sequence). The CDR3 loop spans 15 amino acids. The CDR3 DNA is TGCAGTGCTAGGCCTTGGGGAGGGCTGGACACTGTAGCTTTCTTT. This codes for CSARPWGGLDTVAFF.

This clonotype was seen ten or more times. CDR3: CSVERPGGHNEQFF. The CDR3 DNA is TGCAGCGTTGAAAGGCCGGGGGGACACAATGAGCAGTTCTTC. The chain has TRBV29-1 and TRBJ2-1; 7 bases are shared with TRBD2. The CDR3 sequence is 14 residues long. Germline loops: CDR1 SQVTM, CDR2 ANQGSEA. Germline trimming cut 2 bases from V and 5 bases from J; bases unmatched to any gene: 6.

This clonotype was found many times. CDR3 coding DNA: TGTGCCAGCAGCGTAGTCGAACCCACCGGTGAGCAGTTCTTC. Protein sequence: CASSVVEPTGEQFF. The chain employs TRBV9 and TRBJ2-1; D remains unclear. The CDR3 is made up of 14 amino acids. Germline lookup yields CDR1 SGDLS and CDR2 YYNGEE. The V and J ends lost 0 bases and 9 bases respectively, with 13 bases between them.

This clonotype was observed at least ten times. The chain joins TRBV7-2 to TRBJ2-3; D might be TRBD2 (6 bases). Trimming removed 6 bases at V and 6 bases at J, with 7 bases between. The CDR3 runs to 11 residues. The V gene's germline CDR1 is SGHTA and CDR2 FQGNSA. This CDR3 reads CASRLADTQYF. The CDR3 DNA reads TGTGCCAGCAGGCTAGCGGATACGCAGTATTTT.

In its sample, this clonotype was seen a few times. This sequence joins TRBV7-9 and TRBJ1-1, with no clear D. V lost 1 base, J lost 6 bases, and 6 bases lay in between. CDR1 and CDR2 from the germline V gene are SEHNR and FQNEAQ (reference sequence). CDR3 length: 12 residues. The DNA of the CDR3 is TGTGCCAGCAGCTTAGATACGGCTGAAGCTTTCTTT. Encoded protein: CASSLDTAEAFF.

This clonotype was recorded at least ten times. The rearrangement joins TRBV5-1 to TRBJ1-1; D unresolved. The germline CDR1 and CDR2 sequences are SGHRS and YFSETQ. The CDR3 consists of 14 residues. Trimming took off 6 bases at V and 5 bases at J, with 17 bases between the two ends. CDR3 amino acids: CASTALDSGTEAFF. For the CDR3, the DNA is TGCGCCAGCACCGCGCTTGACTCGGGGACTGAAGCTTTCTTT.

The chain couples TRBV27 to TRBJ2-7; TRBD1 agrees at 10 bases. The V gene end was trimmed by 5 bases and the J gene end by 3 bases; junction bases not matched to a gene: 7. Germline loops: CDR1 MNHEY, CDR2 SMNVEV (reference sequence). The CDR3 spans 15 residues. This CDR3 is CASSTRQGASYEQYF. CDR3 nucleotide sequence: TGTGCCAGCAGTACCCGACAGGGGGCAAGCTACGAGCAGTACTTC.

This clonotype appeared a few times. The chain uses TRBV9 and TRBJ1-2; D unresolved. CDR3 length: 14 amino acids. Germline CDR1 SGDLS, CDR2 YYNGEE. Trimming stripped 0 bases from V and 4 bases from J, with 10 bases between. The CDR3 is CASSVDQASYGYTF. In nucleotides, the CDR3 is TGTGCCAGCAGCGTAGACCAGGCTAGCTATGGCTACACCTTC.